The 29 T cell receptor beta chains below all came from one sample that was sequenced in a study of blood T cell repertoires in COVID-19. Clones were sequenced by immunoSEQ multiplex PCR, and TCRdb holds only the in-frame ones, with some missing. The data contain about 330,000 clones, about 92% of them singletons. Sequences were obtained from PBMCs or T cells enriched from blood (not recorded which). These receptors were obtained from a woman aged 25-40 years who had recovered from COVID-19.

CDR3 residues: CASSFRQGTRYNEQFF. In DNA form, the CDR3 reads TGTGCCAGCAGCTTCCGACAGGGGACGCGGTACAATGAGCAGTTCTTC. This chain links TRBV3-1 (or the pseudogene TRBV3-2) with TRBJ2-1; TRBD1 agrees at 8 bases. Trimming cost V 5 bases and J 4 bases; bases outside gene matches: 10. CDR1 and CDR2 from the germline V gene are LGHDT and YNNKEL (reference sequence). This CDR3 comprises 16 residues.

The chain couples TRBV6-5 to TRBJ1-1, with TRBD1 as a possible D gene (5 bases). V dropped 11 bases and J dropped 0 bases, with 10 bases sitting between them. The V gene's germline CDR1 is MNHEY and CDR2 SVGAGI. The CDR3 covers 12 residues. CDR3 loop: CAVAGMNTEAFF. The CDR3 nucleotides are TGTGCCGTGGCAGGGATGAACACTGAAGCTTTCTTT.

The rearrangement uses TRBV5-1 and TRBJ2-1; D call uncertain. The CDR3 contains 13 residues. Trimming stripped 4 bases from V and 9 bases from J, with 14 bases between. Germline V gene data show CDR1 as SGHRS and CDR2 as YFSETQ. CDR3 bases: TGCGCCAGCAGCCCAGACTCACCGGCTGAGCAGTTCTTC. This encodes CASSPDSPAEQFF. Supplemented by reference TRBV5-1 and TRBJ2-1, the full variable domain reads KAGVTQTPRYLIKTRGQQVTLSCSPISGHRSVSWYQQTPGQGLQFLFEYFSETQRNKGNFPGRFSGRQFSNSRSEMNVSTLELGDSALYLCASSPDSPAEQFFGPGTRLTVL.

The V and J genes are TRBV5-5 and TRBJ2-4; the D gene is possibly TRBD1 (6 bases). Trimming stripped 4 bases from V and 0 bases from J, with 14 bases between. The CDR3 sequence is 16 residues long. Germline-derived CDR1 and CDR2 are SGHKS and YYEKEE (reference sequence). CDR3 in DNA: TGTGCCAGCAGCCTATCAGGGGCTTTAGCCAAAAACATTCAGTACTTC. Its translation is CASSLSGALAKNIQYF.

This clone was observed once. The chain carries TRBV7-2 and TRBJ2-3, with 8 bases that match TRBD2. The CDR3 sequence is 18 residues long. With 1 base clipped from V and 4 bases from J, the junction kept 13 bases outside the gene matches. In germline, CDR1 is SGHTA, CDR2 FQGNSA. CDR3 sequence reads: CASSLVALAEEYPDTQYF. DNA of the CDR3: TGTGCCAGCAGCTTAGTCGCACTAGCGGAGGAATACCCAGATACGCAGTATTTT. The full variable domain, rest sourced from reference TRBV7-2 and TRBJ2-3, is GAGVSQSPSNKVTEKGKDVELRCDPISGHTALYWYRQSLGQGLEFLIYFQGNSAPDKSGLPSDRFSAERTGGSVSTLTIQRTQQEDSAVYLCASSLVALAEEYPDTQYFGPGTRLTVL.

J is TRBJ1-2 and V is TRBV7-9; D is perhaps TRBD1 (6 bases). The germline gives CDR1 SEHNR, CDR2 FQNEAQ (reference sequence). The V gene lost 1 base and the J gene lost 4 bases, with 22 bases spanning the gap. This CDR3 spans 18 amino acids. The CDR3 DNA sequence: TGTGCCAGCAGCTTAGGCTATGGGACAAGGGGACTATCCTATGGCTACACCTTC. Translating it yields CASSLGYGTRGLSYGYTF.

The gene calls are TRBV3-1 (or the pseudogene TRBV3-2) and TRBJ1-2; 7 bases are shared with TRBD1. Per germline, CDR1 LGHDT and CDR2 YNNKEL (reference sequence). Trimming at V came to 4 bases and at J to 8 bases, leaving 10 bases not matched to a gene. This CDR3 is 14 amino acids long. The CDR3 DNA sequence: TGTGCCAGCAGCCGAGCCTCGACAGGGCAGGGCTACACCTTC. Translation gives CASSRASTGQGYTF.

The chain links TRBV7-9 to TRBJ1-1; weak D call: TRBD1 (6 bases). Between the trimmed V and J ends, which lost 1 base and 8 bases, there was a span of 11 bases. The germline V gene has CDR1 SEHNR and CDR2 FQNEAQ (reference sequence). The CDR3 totals 13 residues. The CDR3 sequence is CASSLGIQGEAFF. CDR3 bases: TGTGCCAGCAGCTTAGGTATCCAGGGGGAAGCTTTCTTT.

This chain uses TRBV7-8 with TRBJ1-4, with 10 bases identical to TRBD1. The V and J ends lost 4 bases and 12 bases, in that order; junction bases with no gene match: 14. The germline V gene encodes CDR1 SGHVS and CDR2 FQNEAQ. The CDR3 is 16 residues long. The CDR3 spells CASSSVWTGGGLELFF. As DNA, the CDR3 is TGTGCCAGCAGCTCCGTGTGGACAGGGGGAGGTTTAGAACTGTTTTTT.

The genes are TRBV2 and TRBJ2-7, with TRBD2 matching over 9 bases. CDR3 length: 15 residues. Trimming removed 8 bases from V and 4 bases from J; junction bases left unmatched: 12. The germline CDR1 and CDR2 sequences are SNHLY and FYNNEI. The CDR3 sequence: CASQTSLAGIYEQYF. The CDR3 nucleotides read TGTGCCAGCCAAACCTCTCTAGCGGGAATTTACGAGCAGTACTTC.

The chain links TRBV2 to TRBJ1-6, with TRBD1 matching 10 bases. Looked up from germline, CDR1 is SNHLY and CDR2 is FYNNEI. Trimming removed 2 bases from V and 9 bases from J; junction bases left unmatched: 4. The CDR3 extends over 15 amino acids. The CDR3 here is CASSERGQGFSPLHF. In nucleotides, the CDR3 is TGTGCCAGCAGTGAAAGGGGACAGGGGTTTTCACCCCTCCACTTT.

Details on this clone: A read error may produce the germline difference seen at one junction end. The gene calls are TRBV7-7 and TRBJ2-2; 8 nucleotides align to TRBD2. Germline lookup yields CDR1 SSHAT and CDR2 FNYEAQ (reference sequence). This CDR3 has 15 residues. The CDR3 DNA sequence: TGTGCTAGCAGCCCCGTCCCGGGACTAGGCGGGGAGCTGTTTTTT. This encodes CASSPVPGLGGELFF.

This clone was recorded once. The rearrangement uses TRBV28 and TRBJ2-4; 9 nucleotides match TRBD1. The germline V gene encodes CDR1 MDHEN and CDR2 SYDVKM. The CDR3 has 13 amino acids. CDR3 in DNA: TGTGCGACAGGGGGGGGAGCCAAAAACATTCAGTACTTC. Its translation: CATGGGAKNIQYF.

The chain combines TRBV7-3 with TRBJ1-2, with D possibly being TRBD1 (6 bases). Germline assignment: CDR1 SGHTA and CDR2 FQGTGA. This CDR3 comprises 15 residues. Trimming cost V 2 bases and J 2 bases, with 12 bases left between them. The CDR3 sequence is CASSLGAGANYGYTF. Written as DNA, the CDR3 is TGTGCCAGCAGCTTAGGTGCGGGGGCGAACTATGGCTACACCTTC.

This clone was found once. The CDR3, as DNA: TGTGCCAGCAGCTCCTATAGGGTGGGACAGGGTTTTTACGAGCAGTACTTC. It translates to CASSSYRVGQGFYEQYF. This chain links TRBV7-9 with TRBJ2-7; 9 nucleotides line up with TRBD1. The CDR3 contains 17 residues. CDR1 and CDR2 (germline): SEHNR, FQNEAQ (reference sequence). After removal of 4 bases from V and 4 bases from J, the junction contained 14 bases not matched to a gene.

This clone was picked up one time. The rearrangement links TRBV3-1 (or the pseudogene TRBV3-2) to TRBJ2-7; a weak D match, TRBD1 (5 bases). V lost 1 base and J 2 bases, leaving 9 bases between the germline ends. This CDR3 is 14 amino acids long. CDR1 and CDR2 from the germline V gene are LGHDT and YNNKEL (reference sequence). CDR3 residues: CASSQGTPAYEQYF. The CDR3 DNA reads TGTGCCAGCAGCCAAGGGACACCCGCCTACGAGCAGTACTTC.

V and J are TRBV5-4 and TRBJ2-5; D is possibly TRBD1 (6 bases). Trimming removed 3 bases at V and 5 bases at J, with 20 bases between. The length of the CDR3 is 16 residues. Germline V gene data show CDR1 as SGHNT and CDR2 as YYREEE (reference sequence). The CDR3, as DNA: TGTGCCAGCAGCTCCTCCTGGACAGTGCAGGGGGAGACCCAGTACTTC. Protein sequence: CASSSSWTVQGETQYF.

Only one count was recorded for this clone. The V gene is TRBV20-1, the J gene TRBJ2-6; no reliable D call. Germline values: CDR1 DFQATT, CDR2 SNEGSKA (reference sequence). This CDR3 comprises 11 residues. The V end lost 4 bases, the J end lost 4 bases, and 2 bases lay between the germline ends. This CDR3 reads CSATGANVLTF. CDR3 DNA sequence: TGCAGTGCTACAGGGGCCAACGTCCTGACTTTC.

On this clone itself: Additional DNA sequences in this sample encode the identical CDR3. The CDR3 bases are TGCGCCAGCAGCCAAGAGGGGACAGGCGGCTACGAGCAGTACTTC. Translating gives CASSQEGTGGYEQYF. This chain joins TRBV4-3 and TRBJ2-7; 8 nucleotides agree with TRBD1. CDR1 and CDR2 from the germline V gene are LGHNA and YSLEER. The CDR3 is 15 amino acids. Germline trimming cut 0 bases from V and 3 bases from J; bases unmatched to any gene: 4.

The V gene is TRBV28, the J gene TRBJ1-1; 8 bases are a match to TRBD1. From germline, CDR1 is MDHEN and CDR2 SYDVKM. V shed 5 bases and J 1 base; nucleotides not matched to a gene: 15. The CDR3 extends over 18 amino acids. CDR3 coding DNA: TGTGCCAGCAGTCTGATGGAAGGGCAGGGGGCGGGGAACACTGAAGCTTTCTTT. Translating gives CASSLMEGQGAGNTEAFF. The full variable domain, rest sourced from reference TRBV28 and TRBJ1-1, is DVKVTQSSRYLVKRTGEKVFLECVQDMDHENMFWYRQDPGLGLRLIYFSYDVKMKEKGDIPEGYSVSREKKERFSLILESASTNQTSMYLCASSLMEGQGAGNTEAFFGQGTRLTVV.

The V call is TRBV6-4, the J call TRBJ1-2; tentatively, D is TRBD1 (6 bases). The CDR3 has 15 residues. Germline V gene sequence: CDR1 MRHNA, CDR2 SNTAGT. V gave up 7 bases and J gave up 1 base, with 16 bases separating them. CDR3 nucleotide sequence: TGTGCCAGCACCCCCGAGCAGGGGTTTAACTATGGCTACACCTTC. This codes for CASTPEQGFNYGYTF.

The V gene is TRBV21-1, the J gene TRBJ2-7; the table names TRBD1, a call not compared with the DNA. TRBV21-1 is a recognized pseudogene. The CDR3 contains 16 residues. For the CDR3, the DNA is TGTGCCAGCAACAAACCGGGACAGGGTGCTACCTACGAGCAGTACTTC. It translates to CASNKPGQGATYEQYF.

The genes are TRBV9 and TRBJ2-2, with 10 bases aligning to TRBD1. Germline values: CDR1 SGDLS, CDR2 YYNGEE. This CDR3 is 16 amino acids long. The J segment lost 4 bases and the V segment lost 3 bases, leaving 6 bases of the junction unmatched. For the CDR3, the DNA is TGTGCCAGCAGCGGAGGGGGACAGGGGTTCACCGGGGAGCTGTTTTTT. It yields the protein CASSGGGQGFTGELFF. Full variable domain (missing parts from reference TRBV9 and TRBJ2-2): DSGVTQTPKHLITATGQRVTLRCSPRSGDLSVYWYQQSLDQGLQFLIQYYNGEERAKGNILERFSAQQFPDLHSELNLSSLELGDSALYFCASSGGGQGFTGELFFGEGSRLTVL.

The CDR3 loop is CASSPQGNYGYTF. The DNA of the CDR3 is TGTGCCAGCAGTCCACAGGGGAACTATGGCTACACCTTC. The chain recombines TRBV28 with TRBJ1-2, with TRBD1 identical over 7 bases. The germline CDR1 and CDR2 sequences are MDHEN and SYDVKM. The CDR3 has 13 amino acids. V trimming: 5 bases; J trimming: 2 bases; junction bases outside the gene matches: 2.

The count of this clone is one. V is TRBV7-9 and J is TRBJ1-2, with D tentatively TRBD1 (5 bases). Between the trimmed V and J ends, which lost 1 base and 8 bases, there was a span of 14 bases. This CDR3 is 14 amino acids long. The germline V gene encodes CDR1 SEHNR and CDR2 FQNEAQ (reference sequence). CDR3 protein: CASSLGTNLGGYTF. The CDR3 bases are TGTGCCAGCAGCTTAGGGACAAACCTGGGCGGCTACACCTTC.

The sample holds one count of this clone. The gene calls are TRBV15 and TRBJ1-5; no clear D. Germline V gene lookup returns CDR1 LNHNV and CDR2 YYDKDF (reference sequence). Trimming cost V 0 bases and J 7 bases, with 16 bases left between them. CDR3 length: 16 amino acids. For the CDR3, the DNA is TGTGCCACCAGCAGAGATCAGGTGGCAGATCACCAGCCCCAGCATTTT. This translates into CATSRDQVADHQPQHF.

This rearrangement joins TRBV7-2 to TRBJ2-4, with TRBD2 identical over 11 bases. Germline V gene data show CDR1 as SGHTA and CDR2 as FQGNSA. With 1 base clipped from V and 9 bases from J, the junction kept 5 bases outside the gene matches. This CDR3 region has 15 residues. CDR3 DNA sequence: TGTGCCAGCAGCTTAGAGCCTAGCGGGAGGTTCATTCAGTACTTC. Its translation: CASSLEPSGRFIQYF.

The chain uses TRBV19 and TRBJ2-1; TRBD2 matches at 10 bases. The CDR3 has 16 residues. With V trimmed by 4 bases and J by 3 bases, 6 bases remained unmatched. CDR1 LNHDA and CDR2 SQIVND come from the germline V gene (reference sequence). The chain's CDR3 is CASSTISSGGYNEQFF. The CDR3 DNA sequence: TGTGCCAGTAGTACCATCTCTAGCGGGGGCTACAATGAGCAGTTCTTC.

CDR3 protein: CASSRWVSGTEAFF. Here the CDR3 DNA reads TGCGCCAGCAGCCGCTGGGTATCCGGGACTGAAGCTTTCTTT. The rearrangement uses TRBV4-3 and TRBJ1-1; no clear D gene. Germline V gives CDR1 LGHNA, CDR2 YSLEER. The CDR3 runs 14 residues. V dropped 4 bases and J dropped 5 bases, with 14 bases sitting between them.